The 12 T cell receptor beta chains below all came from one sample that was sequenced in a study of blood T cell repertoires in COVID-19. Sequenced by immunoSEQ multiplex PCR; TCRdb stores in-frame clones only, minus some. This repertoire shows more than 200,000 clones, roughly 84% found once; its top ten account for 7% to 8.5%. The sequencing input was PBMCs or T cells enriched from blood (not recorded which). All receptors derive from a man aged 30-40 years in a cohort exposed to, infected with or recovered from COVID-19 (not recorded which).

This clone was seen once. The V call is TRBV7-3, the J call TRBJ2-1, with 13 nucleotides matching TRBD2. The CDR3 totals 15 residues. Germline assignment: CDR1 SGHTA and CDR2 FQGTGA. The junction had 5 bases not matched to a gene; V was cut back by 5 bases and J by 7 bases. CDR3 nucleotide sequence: TGTGCCAGCAGCCTAGGGACTAGCGGGGCTAATGAGCAGTTCTTC. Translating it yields CASSLGTSGANEQFF.

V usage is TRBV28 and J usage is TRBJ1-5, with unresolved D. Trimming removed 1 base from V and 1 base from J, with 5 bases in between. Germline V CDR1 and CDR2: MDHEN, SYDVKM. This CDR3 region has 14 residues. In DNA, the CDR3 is TGTGCCAGCAGTTTATTATTAAGCAATCAGCCCCAGCATTTT. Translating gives CASSLLLSNQPQHF.

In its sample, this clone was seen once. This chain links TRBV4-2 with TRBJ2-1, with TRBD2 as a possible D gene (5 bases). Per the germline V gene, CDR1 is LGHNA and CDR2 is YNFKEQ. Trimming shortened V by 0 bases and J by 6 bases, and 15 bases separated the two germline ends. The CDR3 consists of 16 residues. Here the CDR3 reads CASSQDIGLSSNEQFF. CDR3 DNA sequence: TGTGCCAGCAGCCAAGATATCGGACTGTCAAGCAATGAGCAGTTCTTC.

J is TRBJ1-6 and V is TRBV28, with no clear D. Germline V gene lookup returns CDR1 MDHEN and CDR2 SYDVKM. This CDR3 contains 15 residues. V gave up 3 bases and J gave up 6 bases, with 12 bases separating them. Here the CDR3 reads CASSFRVPFNSPLHF. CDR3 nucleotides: TGTGCCAGCAGTTTCCGGGTGCCGTTTAATTCACCCCTCCACTTT. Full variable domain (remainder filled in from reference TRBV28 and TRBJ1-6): DVKVTQSSRYLVKRTGEKVFLECVQDMDHENMFWYRQDPGLGLRLIYFSYDVKMKEKGDIPEGYSVSREKKERFSLILESASTNQTSMYLCASSFRVPFNSPLHFGNGTRLTVT.

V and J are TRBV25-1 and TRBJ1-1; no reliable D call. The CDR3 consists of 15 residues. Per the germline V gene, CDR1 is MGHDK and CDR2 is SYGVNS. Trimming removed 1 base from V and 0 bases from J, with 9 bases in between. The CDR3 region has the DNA TGTGCCAGCAGTGAATCCAGGCCGGTGAACACTGAAGCTTTCTTT. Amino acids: CASSESRPVNTEAFF.

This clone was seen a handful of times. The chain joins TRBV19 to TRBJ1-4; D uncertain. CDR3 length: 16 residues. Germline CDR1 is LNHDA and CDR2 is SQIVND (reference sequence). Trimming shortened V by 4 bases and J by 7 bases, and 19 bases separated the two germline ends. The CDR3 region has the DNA TGTGCCAGTAGTAGGAGACGAGGAAGTTTAAGTGAAAAACTGTTTTTT. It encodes CASSRRRGSLSEKLFF.

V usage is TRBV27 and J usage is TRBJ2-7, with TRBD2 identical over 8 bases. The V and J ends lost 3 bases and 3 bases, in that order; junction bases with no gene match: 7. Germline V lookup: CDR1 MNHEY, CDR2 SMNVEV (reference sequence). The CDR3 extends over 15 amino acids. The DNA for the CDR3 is TGTGCCAGCAGTTTGATACAGCGGGAGAGCTACGAGCAGTACTTC. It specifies CASSLIQRESYEQYF.

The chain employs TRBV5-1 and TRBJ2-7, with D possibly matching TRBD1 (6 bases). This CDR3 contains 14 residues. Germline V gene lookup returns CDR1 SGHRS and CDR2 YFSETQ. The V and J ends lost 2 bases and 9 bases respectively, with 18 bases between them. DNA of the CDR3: TGCGCCAGCAGCTTCGAGCAACAGGGAACGGTGCAGTACTTC. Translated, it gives CASSFEQQGTVQYF.

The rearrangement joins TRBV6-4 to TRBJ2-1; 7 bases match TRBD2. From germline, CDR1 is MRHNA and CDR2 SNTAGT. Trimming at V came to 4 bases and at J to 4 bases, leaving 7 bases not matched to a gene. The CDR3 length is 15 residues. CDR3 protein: CASSGAGASYNEQFF. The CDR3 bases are TGTGCCAGCAGTGGGGCGGGAGCGTCGTACAATGAGCAGTTCTTC.

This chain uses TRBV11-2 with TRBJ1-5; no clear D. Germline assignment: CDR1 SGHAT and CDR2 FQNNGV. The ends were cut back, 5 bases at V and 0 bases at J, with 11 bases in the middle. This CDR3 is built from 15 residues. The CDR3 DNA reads TGTGCCAGCAGCGTGCGAGGAGATAGCAATCAGCCCCAGCATTTT. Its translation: CASSVRGDSNQPQHF. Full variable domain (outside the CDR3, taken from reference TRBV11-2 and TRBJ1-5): EAGVAQSPRYKIIEKRQSVAFWCNPISGHATLYWYQQILGQGPKLLIQFQNNGVVDDSQLPKDRFSAERLKGVDSTLKIQPAKLEDSAVYLCASSVRGDSNQPQHFGDGTRLSIL.

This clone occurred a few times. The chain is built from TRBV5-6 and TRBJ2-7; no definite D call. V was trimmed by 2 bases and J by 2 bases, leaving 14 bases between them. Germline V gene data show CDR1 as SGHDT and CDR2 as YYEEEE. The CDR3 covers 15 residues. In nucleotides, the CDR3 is TGTGCCAGCAGCTTCCGTGGTATACGAGCCTACGAGCAGTACTTC. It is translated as CASSFRGIRAYEQYF.

CDR3 DNA: TGCGCCAGCAGCTTTGGGGATCGGCTAGCCCCCACAGATACGCAGTATTTT. Its translation is CASSFGDRLAPTDTQYF. J is TRBJ2-3 and V is TRBV5-1, with a tentative D call TRBD2 (5 bases). The length of the CDR3 is 17 residues. Deletions cut 2 bases from V and 2 bases from J, with 18 bases between. The germline V gene encodes CDR1 SGHRS and CDR2 YFSETQ. Full variable domain (remainder filled in from reference TRBV5-1 and TRBJ2-3): KAGVTQTPRYLIKTRGQQVTLSCSPISGHRSVSWYQQTPGQGLQFLFEYFSETQRNKGNFPGRFSGRQFSNSRSEMNVSTLELGDSALYLCASSFGDRLAPTDTQYFGPGTRLTVL.